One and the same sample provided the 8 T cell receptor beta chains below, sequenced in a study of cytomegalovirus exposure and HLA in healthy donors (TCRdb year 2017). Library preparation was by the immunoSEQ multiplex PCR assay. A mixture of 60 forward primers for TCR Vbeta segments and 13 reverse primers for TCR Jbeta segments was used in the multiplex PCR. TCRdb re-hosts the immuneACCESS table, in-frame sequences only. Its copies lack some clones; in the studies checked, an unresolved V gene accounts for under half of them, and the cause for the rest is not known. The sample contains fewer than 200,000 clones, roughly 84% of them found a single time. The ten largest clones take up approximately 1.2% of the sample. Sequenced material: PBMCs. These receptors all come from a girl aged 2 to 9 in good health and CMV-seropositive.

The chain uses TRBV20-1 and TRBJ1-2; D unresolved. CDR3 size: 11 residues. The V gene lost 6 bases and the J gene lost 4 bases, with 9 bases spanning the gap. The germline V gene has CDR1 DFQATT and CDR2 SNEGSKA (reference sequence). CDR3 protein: CSAIDSYGYTF. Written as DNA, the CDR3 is TGCAGTGCCATCGACTCCTATGGCTACACCTTC.

CDR3 region: CASSQQGRSTEAFF. Here the CDR3 DNA reads TGTGCCAGCAGCCAACAGGGGAGGAGCACTGAAGCTTTCTTT. The J gene is TRBJ1-1, the V gene TRBV5-4, with 7 bases that match TRBD1. Germline-derived CDR1 and CDR2 are SGHNT and YYREEE (reference sequence). The CDR3 is made up of 14 amino acids. With V trimmed by 4 bases and J by 4 bases, 7 bases remained unmatched.

The chain's CDR3 is CASSLGRGRYEQYF. CDR3 sequence (DNA): TGCGCCAGCAGTTTAGGAAGGGGAAGGTACGAGCAGTACTTC. This sequence joins TRBV5-1 and TRBJ2-7; TRBD1 might be the D (5 bases). Trimming took off 5 bases at V and 4 bases at J, with 16 bases between the two ends. Germline lookup yields CDR1 SGHRS and CDR2 YFSETQ. This CDR3 is built from 14 residues. Looking up the rest from reference TRBV5-1 and TRBJ2-7 gives the full variable domain: KAGVTQTPRYLIKTRGQQVTLSCSPISGHRSVSWYQQTPGQGLQFLFEYFSETQRNKGNFPGRFSGRQFSNSRSEMNVSTLELGDSALYLCASSLGRGRYEQYFGPGTRLTVT.

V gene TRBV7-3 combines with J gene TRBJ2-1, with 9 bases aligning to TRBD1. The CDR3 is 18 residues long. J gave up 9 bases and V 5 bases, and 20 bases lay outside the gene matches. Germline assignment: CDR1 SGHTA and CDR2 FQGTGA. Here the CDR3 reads CASSLRTNAGQGRSEQFF. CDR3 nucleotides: TGTGCCAGCAGCCTCCGGACAAATGCGGGACAGGGACGTAGTGAGCAGTTCTTC.

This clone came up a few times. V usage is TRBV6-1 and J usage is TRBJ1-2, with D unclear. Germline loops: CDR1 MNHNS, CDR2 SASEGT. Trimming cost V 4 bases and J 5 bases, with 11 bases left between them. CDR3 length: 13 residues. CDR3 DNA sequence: TGTGCCAGCAGTGTTCAACGCGTATATGGCTACACCTTC. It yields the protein CASSVQRVYGYTF.

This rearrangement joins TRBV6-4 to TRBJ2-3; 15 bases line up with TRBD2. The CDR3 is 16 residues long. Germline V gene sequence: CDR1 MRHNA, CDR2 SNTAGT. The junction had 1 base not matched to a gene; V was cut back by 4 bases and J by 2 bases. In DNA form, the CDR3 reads TGTGCCAGCAGTGGGACTAGCGGGGGGGCCACAGATACGCAGTATTTT. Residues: CASSGTSGGATDTQYF.

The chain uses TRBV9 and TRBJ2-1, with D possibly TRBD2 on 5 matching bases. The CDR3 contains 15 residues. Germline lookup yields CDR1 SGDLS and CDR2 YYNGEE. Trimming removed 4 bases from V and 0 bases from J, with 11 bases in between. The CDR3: CASSPPRDSYNEQFF. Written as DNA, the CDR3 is TGTGCCAGCAGCCCGCCCCGGGACTCCTACAATGAGCAGTTCTTC.

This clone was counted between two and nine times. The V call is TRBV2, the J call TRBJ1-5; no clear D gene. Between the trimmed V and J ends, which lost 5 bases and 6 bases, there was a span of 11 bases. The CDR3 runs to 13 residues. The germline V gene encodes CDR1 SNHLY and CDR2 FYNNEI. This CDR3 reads CASSQAWAQPQHF. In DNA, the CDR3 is TGTGCCAGCAGTCAGGCGTGGGCTCAGCCCCAGCATTTT.